This entry describes one T cell receptor beta chain. Its target is not known. Data came from immunoSEQ multiplex PCR; TCRdb stores just in-frame clones and leaves some out. In the table there are about 13,000 clones, 86% of which are singletons. The sample belongs to a study of blood T cell dynamics during melanoma immunotherapy. Study information: Metastatic melanoma patients received first-line pembrolizumab or nivolumab plus ipilimumab. Study-level findings and limits: Unlike progressors, later disease-control patients had W3 repertoires gaining clonality or diversity.

This CDR3 has 16 amino acids. CDR1 is SGHRS, CDR2 YFSETQ, per germline. Trimming removed 0 bases from V and 3 bases from J; junction bases left unmatched: 6. Noted time point: pre-treatment baseline. The sequenced sample was blood, obtained from a patient treated with checkpoint blockade. The rearrangement links TRBV5-1 to TRBJ2-3, with TRBD2 matching over 8 bases. This clonotype was obtained from a human donor with melanoma. CDR3 residues: CASSLVGAGETDTQYF. CDR3 nucleotide sequence: TGCGCCAGCAGCTTGGTGGGAGCGGGGGAGACAGATACGCAGTATTTT.